The entry below gives a single T cell receptor (beta chain) sequence along with its context. Trimming cost V 2 bases and J 3 bases; bases outside gene matches: 4. Germline loops: CDR1 SGHTA, CDR2 FQGNSA. The CDR3 length is 15 residues. The data are from a study of blood T cell repertoires in COVID-19. Per the study methods: Quantification of nucleated cells was approximated via reference gene primer amplification. TCRdb keeps only in-frame clones here, not all; method: immunoSEQ multiplex PCR. That table furnishes V, J and clone size, whereas the DNA furnished D and trimming. This table has roughly 46,000 clones, around 87% appearing once.

Sequencing was performed on peripheral blood. V is TRBV7-2 and J is TRBJ1-5, with 7 bases fitting TRBD1. The source is a human donor in a cohort sampled during active COVID-19. This CDR3 is CASSLLQGTNQPQHF. The CDR3 coding sequence is TGTGCCAGCAGCTTACTACAGGGGACCAATCAGCCCCAGCATTTT.